Below are 2 T cell receptor beta chains sequenced from a single sample in a study of beta chain features in type 1 diabetes. Study-level results: Shorter TCRB CDR3s, moderately but significantly so, were found in Type 1 diabetes patients in all four CD4+ subsets.

Their antigens are not known. Sequencing targeted expressed TCRB transcripts, as all isolated RNA had been reverse transcribed. Libraries were prepared by immunoSEQ multiplex PCR; TCRdb keeps only in-frame clonotypes and omits some of them. The sample has about 240,000 clones, over 11% seen once. The specimen was naive CD4+ T cells from blood. The receptors here all came from a man aged 25 to 40 with type 1 diabetes.

This clone was seen more than once but under ten times. The rearrangement uses TRBV14 and TRBJ1-2; D remains unclear. Trimming took off 1 base at V and 3 bases at J, with 9 bases between the two ends. The CDR3 runs 14 residues. The germline V gene encodes CDR1 SGHDN and CDR2 FVKESK. The CDR3 sequence is CASSQGTTYYGYTF. The CDR3 bases are TGTGCCAGCAGCCAAGGGACTACCTACTATGGCTACACCTTC.

The rearrangement uses TRBV10-3 and TRBJ2-3; weak D call: TRBD2 (5 bases). The V and J ends lost 2 bases and 0 bases respectively, with 6 bases between them. CDR3 size: 14 residues. Germline V gene data show CDR1 as ENHRY and CDR2 as SYGVKD. CDR3 in DNA: TGTGCCATCAGTGAGGGCGGGAGCACAGATACGCAGTATTTT. Translated, it gives CAISEGGSTDTQYF.